This T cell receptor (beta chain) was obtained from a study of lymphopenia after photon versus proton radiotherapy. For this clone: Antigen specificity is unknown.

Generated by immunoSEQ multiplex PCR, the TCRdb table keeps only in-frame clones and is missing some. This sample has under 80,000 clones; roughly 86% occur once, and the top ten carry approximately 2%. Findings and limits, study-wide: Better survival with proton therapy was suggested as possible, not demonstrated.

Sequenced here: peripheral blood, sampled from a patient treated with photon-based radiotherapy. This receptor was taken from a man aged 35 to 55 with gastric cancer.

This CDR3 is CASSSRLAGHPNTGELFF. The CDR3 bases are TGTGCCAGCAGCTCGAGACTAGCGGGGCACCCGAACACCGGGGAGCTGTTTTTT. The chain couples TRBV5-4 to TRBJ2-2; 11 bases fit TRBD2. Germline CDR1 SGHNT, CDR2 YYREEE (reference sequence). The J segment lost 0 bases and the V segment lost 3 bases, leaving 7 bases of the junction unmatched. This CDR3 spans 18 amino acids.